This T cell receptor (beta chain) was profiled in a study of T-cell reconstitution after alpha-beta-depleted transplantation in children. Unique molecular identifiers were incorporated when the TCRbeta library was constructed. One entry per CDR3 protein results from TCRdb running MiXCR on the PCR reads. The sample records 200,000 to 250,000 distinct CDR3 sequences, approximately 11% being singletons. Study results and limitations: T-cell numbers and diversity one year post-transplant derived largely from freshly generated T cells. Reportedly, only several hundred clones from non-depleted graft cells drove alpha-beta T-cell counts at about two months.

On this clonotype: What it binds is unknown. This may be a read error, as it is one base from a much larger clone.

Germline CDR1 reads MNHNS; CDR2 reads SASEGT. The CDR3 runs 14 residues. This chain connects TRBV6-1 to TRBJ1-4; TRBD1 aligns across 8 bases. The clonotype comes from a child under three years old with acute myeloid leukemia, due to receive a stem cell transplant. The source was PBMCs, collected before TCRalphabeta/CD19-depleted stem cell transplant. CDR3 in amino acids: CASSPRGLDDKLFF. The CDR3 bases are TGTGCCAGCAGCCCCAGGGGGCTAGATGACAAACTGTTTTTT.